This paragraph covers one T cell receptor beta chain sequence. Sequencing used immunoSEQ multiplex PCR; TCRdb keeps in-frame clones, though not all of them. The repertoire has around 200,000 clones, approximately 86% of them found once; the top ten carry 2.5% to 4%. This CDR3 comprises 12 residues. CDR1 is SGHVS and CDR2 is FQNEAQ in the germline V gene. Trimming pared 8 bases from V and 6 bases from J, leaving 11 bases between. The entry originates in a study of blood T cell repertoires in COVID-19. Study as a whole: Sample material is recorded as cDNA or gDNA derived from T cells, B-cell-depleted T cells, or PBMCs.

This receptor was obtained from a man aged 65 to 85 with acute or convalescent COVID-19. Sequenced: peripheral blood. The chain carries TRBV7-8 and TRBJ2-1; D remains unclear. Here the CDR3 reads CASSREPNEQFF. The CDR3 DNA reads as TGTGCCAGCTCCCGAGAGCCCAATGAGCAGTTCTTC.